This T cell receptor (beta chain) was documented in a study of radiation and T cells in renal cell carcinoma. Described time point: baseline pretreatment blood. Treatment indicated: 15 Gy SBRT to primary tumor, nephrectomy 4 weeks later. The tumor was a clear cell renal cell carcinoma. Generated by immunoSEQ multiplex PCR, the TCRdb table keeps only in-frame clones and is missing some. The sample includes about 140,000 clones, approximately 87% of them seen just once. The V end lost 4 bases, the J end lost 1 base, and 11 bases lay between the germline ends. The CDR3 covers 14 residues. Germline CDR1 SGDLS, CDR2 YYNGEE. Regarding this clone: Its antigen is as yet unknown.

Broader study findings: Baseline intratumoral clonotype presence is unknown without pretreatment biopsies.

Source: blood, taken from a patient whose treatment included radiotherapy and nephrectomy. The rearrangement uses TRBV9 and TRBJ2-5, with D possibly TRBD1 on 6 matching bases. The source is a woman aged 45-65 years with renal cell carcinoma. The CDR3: CASSSDRIQETQYF. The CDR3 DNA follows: TGTGCCAGCAGCAGCGACAGGATCCAAGAGACCCAGTACTTC.